This T cell receptor (beta chain) was sequenced for a study of blood T cell repertoires in COVID-19. Authors' analysis steps: Reference gene primers were amplified, and this amplification served to estimate nucleated cell counts. The table came from immunoSEQ multiplex PCR; TCRdb's copy has only in-frame clones and leaves some out. V and J calls and clone size are as listed in that table; D and trimming were resolved from the DNA. The data contain about 70,000 clones, around 74% of them singletons. This CDR3 spans 13 amino acids. CDR1 is LNHDA, CDR2 SQIVND, per germline (reference sequence). Deletions cut 6 bases from V and 5 bases from J, with 12 bases between.

The clonotype comes from a man aged 65 to 85 with acute or convalescent COVID-19. The genes are TRBV19 and TRBJ2-3; D is uncertain. The sequencing input was peripheral blood. The CDR3 nucleotides are TGTGCCAGTAGCTTCCCCGAGGTAGATACGCAGTATTTT. Encoded protein: CASSFPEVDTQYF.